Shown below are 8 T cell receptor beta chains from a single sample sequenced in a study of blood T cell repertoires in COVID-19. Sequencing used immunoSEQ multiplex PCR; TCRdb keeps in-frame clones, though not all of them. The sample includes about 220,000 clones, approximately 86% of them seen just once. Sequencing used peripheral blood. These receptor sequences come from a woman older than 75 with acute or convalescent COVID-19.

CDR3: CASSLRTSGGRGSTDTQYF. Here the CDR3 DNA reads TGTGCCAGCAGCCTCCGGACTAGCGGGGGTAGGGGGAGCACAGATACGCAGTATTTT. V usage is TRBV14 and J usage is TRBJ2-3, with 13 bases aligning to TRBD2. CDR1 and CDR2 from the germline V gene are SGHDN and FVKESK. The junction had 10 bases not matched to a gene; V was cut back by 4 bases and J by 0 bases. The CDR3 loop spans 19 amino acids.

This clone was observed once. This same CDR3 is encoded by further DNA sequences in the sample. This chain connects TRBV3-1 (or the pseudogene TRBV3-2) to TRBJ2-1; D might be TRBD1 (6 bases). The CDR3 consists of 13 residues. Germline CDR1 LGHDT, CDR2 YNNKEL (reference sequence). V was pared by 0 bases and J by 7 bases, with 7 bases between. The CDR3 spells CASSQDRGNEQFF. The CDR3 DNA sequence: TGTGCCAGCAGCCAAGACAGGGGAAATGAGCAGTTCTTC.

This chain uses TRBV2 with TRBJ1-2; possible D gene TRBD1, 6 bases. The V gene's germline CDR1 is SNHLY and CDR2 FYNNEI. The CDR3 is 13 residues long. Trimming took 7 bases from V and 8 from J, leaving 17 bases between them. The CDR3 sequence: CASTSGTPVGYTF. CDR3 coding DNA: TGTGCCAGCACGTCCGGGACACCCGTGGGCTACACCTTC.

V and J are TRBV19 and TRBJ1-3, with TRBD1 identical over 7 bases. With 5 bases clipped from V and 3 bases from J, the junction kept 10 bases outside the gene matches. Germline V gene lookup returns CDR1 LNHDA and CDR2 SQIVND (reference sequence). CDR3 length equals 16 residues. CDR3 sequence: CASSPTATGVGNTIYF. Written as DNA, the CDR3 is TGTGCCAGTAGTCCGACCGCCACAGGGGTTGGAAACACCATATATTTT.

J is TRBJ1-1 and V is TRBV3-1 (or the pseudogene TRBV3-2); D is unresolved. Germline CDR1 LGHDT, CDR2 YNNKEL (reference sequence). Deletions cut 4 bases from V and 7 bases from J, with 13 bases between. The CDR3 has 13 residues. The CDR3 region is CASSPDGRGEAFF. The DNA for the CDR3 is TGTGCCAGCAGCCCTGATGGGAGAGGTGAAGCTTTCTTT.

The chain joins TRBV19 to TRBJ2-1; D is undetermined. The germline gives CDR1 LNHDA, CDR2 SQIVND (reference sequence). The CDR3 is 15 residues long. V was shortened by 1 base and J by 4 bases, with 11 bases between the two germline ends. The CDR3 coding sequence is TGTGCCAGTAGTATAGTCGAATTGAGTTACAATGAGCAGTTCTTC. Amino acids: CASSIVELSYNEQFF.

The rearrangement joins TRBV11-1 to TRBJ2-2; D might be TRBD1 (5 bases). CDR1 SGHAT and CDR2 FQDESV come from the germline V gene (reference sequence). This CDR3 spans 15 amino acids. V was shortened by 5 bases and J by 4 bases, with 14 bases between the two germline ends. For the CDR3, the DNA is TGTGCCAGCAGCCGCGACATAGGGGCCACCGGGGAGCTGTTTTTT. Translating gives CASSRDIGATGELFF. Full variable domain (outside the CDR3, taken from reference TRBV11-1 and TRBJ2-2): EAEVAQSPRYKITEKSQAVAFWCDPISGHATLYWYRQILGQGPELLVQFQDESVVDDSQLPKDRFSAERLKGVDSTLKIQPAELGDSAMYLCASSRDIGATGELFFGEGSRLTVL.

The J gene is TRBJ1-1, the V gene TRBV7-8, with a possible D match to TRBD1 (5 bases). Germline V gene sequence: CDR1 SGHVS, CDR2 FQNEAQ. V gave up 5 bases and J gave up 0 bases, with 13 bases separating them. This CDR3 has 15 amino acids. The CDR3 DNA is TGTGCCAGCAGCCCGGGGGGACGTCTGAACACTGAAGCTTTCTTT. Protein product: CASSPGGRLNTEAFF.